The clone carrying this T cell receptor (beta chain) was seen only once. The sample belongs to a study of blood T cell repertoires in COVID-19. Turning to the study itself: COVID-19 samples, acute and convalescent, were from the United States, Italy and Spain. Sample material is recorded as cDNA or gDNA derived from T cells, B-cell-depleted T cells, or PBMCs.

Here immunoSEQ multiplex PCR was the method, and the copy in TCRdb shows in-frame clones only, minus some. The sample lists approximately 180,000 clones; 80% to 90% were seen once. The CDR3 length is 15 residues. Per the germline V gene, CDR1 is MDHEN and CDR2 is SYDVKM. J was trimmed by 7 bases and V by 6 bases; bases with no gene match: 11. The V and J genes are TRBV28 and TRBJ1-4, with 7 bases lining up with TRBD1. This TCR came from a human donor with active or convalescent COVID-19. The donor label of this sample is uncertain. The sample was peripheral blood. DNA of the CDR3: TGTGCCAGCAGACGAAAGACAGGGTCGGGTGAAAAACTGTTTTTT. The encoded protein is CASRRKTGSGEKLFF.